The T cell receptor (beta chain) under discussion was sequenced for a study of blood T cell repertoires in COVID-19. Overall study: There were acute and convalescent COVID-19 samples, and they came from the United States, Italy and Spain.

This CDR3 is built from 13 residues. Germline V lookup: CDR1 MNHEY, CDR2 SVGAGI. V dropped 7 bases and J dropped 4 bases, with 13 bases sitting between them. Profiled with immunoSEQ multiplex PCR; TCRdb holds only in-frame clones, not every one. Of over 250,000 clones in the sample, over 75% were seen once. Participants were placed into cohorts based on the clinical history they reported. The recovered donors of Cohort 3 showed two negative PCRs, clearance, or symptom resolution. The sequenced sample was PBMCs or T cells enriched from blood (not recorded which). This receptor was identified in a woman in her thirties who had recovered from COVID-19. This chain joins TRBV6-5 and TRBJ1-2; D unclear. The CDR3 sequence: CASKREWGYGYTF. CDR3 DNA sequence: TGTGCCAGCAAACGGGAATGGGGCTATGGCTACACCTTC.